The clone carrying this T cell receptor (beta chain) was detected only once. The V end was cut by 3 bases, the J end by 6 bases, with 12 bases between. The CDR3 runs to 14 residues. Germline assignment: CDR1 LGHDT and CDR2 YNNKEL (reference sequence). The data derive from a study of blood T cell repertoires in COVID-19. Study-wide context: PBMCs, B-cell-depleted T cells, or T cells provided the cDNA or gDNA that made up the material.

Clones were read by immunoSEQ multiplex PCR, and TCRdb kept only the in-frame ones, dropping some. The sample consists of fewer than 200,000 clones, roughly 86% of them appearing once. Sequenced sample: peripheral blood. The receptor was derived from a man between 40 and 49 years old who had recovered from COVID-19. The chain uses TRBV3-1 (or the pseudogene TRBV3-2) and TRBJ2-1, with D unresolved. CDR3 loop: CASSQLIQINEQFF. The CDR3 region has the DNA TGTGCCAGCAGCCAGCTCATACAGATCAATGAGCAGTTCTTC.